What follows are 28 T cell receptor beta chains derived from one specimen sequenced in a study of a mutant IDH1 vaccine in newly diagnosed glioma. Time point reported: baseline, week 1 (first vaccination visit). As to treatment: pre-vaccination baseline after standard-of-care therapy. The method was immunoSEQ multiplex PCR; TCRdb's version includes in-frame clones alone and lacks a portion of them. Found here are about 88,000 clones, over 75% of them singletons; the top ten hold 5% to 5.5%. The sequencing used PBMCs, collected from a glioma patient treated with radiotherapy, temozolomide or both. All receptors derive from a man aged 40-49 years with glioma. Some clones in this sample may be carry-over from other donors' samples.

This chain connects TRBV6-5 to TRBJ2-2; TRBD2 aligns across 8 bases. V dropped 8 bases and J dropped 7; count of bases not matched to a gene: 9. The germline gives CDR1 MNHEY, CDR2 SVGAGI. CDR3 length: 14 amino acids. CDR3 in DNA: TGTGCCAGCCTTTCCGGGGGGGTTAGCGGGGAGCTGTTTTTT. The encoded protein is CASLSGGVSGELFF.

This clone was detected once. The CDR3, as DNA: TGTGCCAGCAGTTTATCTGCCGCTAACACTGAAGCTTTCTTT. Protein product: CASSLSAANTEAFF. The chain joins TRBV27 to TRBJ1-1; no clear D. CDR1 MNHEY and CDR2 SMNVEV come from the germline V gene (reference sequence). The CDR3 sequence is 14 residues long. Trimming left V 0 bases short and J 2 bases short, with 7 bases between.

This clone was found once. This chain joins TRBV5-6 and TRBJ2-7; D gene ambiguous. In germline, CDR1 is SGHDT, CDR2 YYEEEE. Trimming removed 4 bases from V and 5 bases from J, with 16 bases in between. The CDR3 sequence is 14 residues long. CDR3 DNA sequence: TGTGCCAGCAGCGGTGGATGGTATCGTGACGAGCAGTACTTC. The encoded protein is CASSGGWYRDEQYF.

The chain is built from TRBV25-1 and TRBJ1-3, with D uncertain. Germline V gene lookup returns CDR1 MGHDK and CDR2 SYGVNS. V gave up 4 bases and J gave up 2 bases, with 0 bases separating them. The CDR3 has 11 amino acids. CDR3 nucleotides: TGTGCCAGCAGTGCTGGAAACACCATATATTTT. Its protein is CASSAGNTIYF. Based on the CDR3 plus reference TRBV25-1 and TRBJ1-3, the full variable domain is EADIYQTPRYLVIGTGKKITLECSQTMGHDKMYWYQQDPGMELHLIHYSYGVNSTEKGDLSSESTVSRIRTEHFPLTLESARPSHTSQYLCASSAGNTIYFGEGSWLTVV.

The V gene is TRBV6-6, the J gene TRBJ1-1, with D possibly being TRBD1 (6 bases). Between the trimmed V and J ends, which lost 2 bases and 5 bases, there was a span of 9 bases. This CDR3 region has 13 residues. Germline V gene sequence: CDR1 MNHNY, CDR2 SVGAGI (reference sequence). DNA of the CDR3: TGTGCCAGCAGTTACCCAGGGGAGACTGAAGCTTTCTTT. It translates to CASSYPGETEAFF.

The V call is TRBV4-2, the J call TRBJ1-1, with TRBD1 matching 7 bases. This CDR3 is built from 18 residues. V gave up 1 base and J gave up 4 bases; unmatched junction bases: 15. Looked up from germline, CDR1 is LGHNA and CDR2 is YNFKEQ. The CDR3, as DNA: TGTGCCAGCAGCCAAGTGTCCCCTTTCCGAGACAGGGTCACTGAAGCTTTCTTT. This sequence encodes CASSQVSPFRDRVTEAFF.

This rearrangement joins TRBV6-5 to TRBJ2-5; D is possibly TRBD2 (7 bases). The germline V and J ends were trimmed by 2 bases and 1 base, with 8 bases remaining between them. This CDR3 region has 14 residues. Looked up from germline, CDR1 is MNHEY and CDR2 is SVGAGI. The CDR3 loop is CASSYGGAQETQYF. CDR3 coding DNA: TGTGCCAGCAGTTACGGGGGGGCCCAAGAGACCCAGTACTTC.

This rearrangement joins TRBV29-1 to TRBJ1-4; D might be TRBD1 (5 bases). V was shortened by 6 bases and J by 0 bases, with 11 bases between the two germline ends. This CDR3 is built from 14 residues. Germline CDR1 and CDR2: SQVTM and ANQGSEA. As DNA, the CDR3 is TGCAGCGTGGGGGACTCCGCAACTAATGAAAAACTGTTTTTT. Encoded protein: CSVGDSATNEKLFF. The whole variable domain, remainder taken from reference TRBV29-1 and TRBJ1-4, is SAVISQKPSRDICQRGTSLTIQCQVDSQVTMMFWYRQQPGQSLTLIATANQGSEATYESGFVIDKFPISRPNLTFSTLTVSNMSPEDSSIYLCSVGDSATNEKLFFGSGTQLSVL.

The chain is built from TRBV5-5 and TRBJ1-2, with a weak D call TRBD1 (6 bases). The V and J ends lost 5 bases and 10 bases respectively, with 18 bases between them. Germline assignment: CDR1 SGHKS and CDR2 YYEKEE (reference sequence). This CDR3 is built from 13 residues. In DNA, the CDR3 is TGTGCCAGCAGTTCCTCCCCAGACAGGCCCTACACCTTC. Translated, it gives CASSSSPDRPYTF.

This chain joins TRBV4-1 and TRBJ2-7; D ambiguous. The V gene lost 0 bases and the J gene lost 9 bases, with 12 bases spanning the gap. From germline, CDR1 is MGHRA and CDR2 YSYEKL. The CDR3 runs 13 residues. CDR3 nucleotides: TGCGCCAGCAGCCAAGACCCCAACTGGAGGCAGTACTTC. Translating gives CASSQDPNWRQYF.

The J gene is TRBJ1-4, the V gene TRBV15, with D unresolved. The germline V gene has CDR1 LNHNV and CDR2 YYDKDF (reference sequence). V lost 0 bases, J lost 3 bases, and 11 bases lay in between. This CDR3 comprises 16 residues. Here the CDR3 reads CATSRDPGVANEKLFF. CDR3 DNA sequence: TGTGCCACCAGCAGAGACCCGGGAGTAGCTAATGAAAAACTGTTTTTT.

CDR3 residues: CASSPSGTGNSNQPQHF. CDR3 sequence (DNA): TGCGCCAGCAGCCCTTCCGGGACAGGGAACAGCAATCAGCCCCAGCATTTT. The chain links TRBV4-1 to TRBJ1-5; 9 positions agree with TRBD1. V dropped 4 bases and J dropped 1; count of bases not matched to a gene: 8. The CDR3 runs 17 residues. Looked up from germline, CDR1 is MGHRA and CDR2 is YSYEKL.

A few counts support this clone. The chain has TRBV5-1 and TRBJ2-5, with a tentative D call TRBD1 (5 bases). The germline V and J ends were trimmed by 0 bases and 0 bases, with 6 bases remaining between them. CDR1 SGHRS and CDR2 YFSETQ come from the germline V gene. The CDR3 runs to 14 residues. Written as DNA, the CDR3 is TGCGCCAGCAGCTTGGGACAGTACCAAGAGACCCAGTACTTC. Its protein is CASSLGQYQETQYF.

This chain connects TRBV27 to TRBJ1-5; TRBD1 might be the D (6 bases). The V gene's germline CDR1 is MNHEY and CDR2 SMNVEV (reference sequence). CDR3 length: 14 residues. Trimming shortened V by 10 bases and J by 0 bases, and 13 bases separated the two germline ends. CDR3 sequence reads: CATARGFSNQPQHF. In nucleotides, the CDR3 is TGTGCCACCGCGAGGGGGTTTAGCAATCAGCCCCAGCATTTT.

The chain joins TRBV7-9 to TRBJ1-2, with D tentatively TRBD1 (6 bases). Germline V lookup: CDR1 SEHNR, CDR2 FQNEAQ (reference sequence). This CDR3 region has 14 residues. V was trimmed by 2 bases and J by 2 bases, leaving 9 bases between them. For the CDR3, the DNA is TGTGCCAGCAGCTTAAGAGGGACAAACTATGGCTACACCTTC. Protein product: CASSLRGTNYGYTF.

The CDR3 DNA reads as TGTGCCAGCAGCGACGGGGAGAATGAAAAACTGTTTTTT. Residues: CASSDGENEKLFF. The gene calls are TRBV11-2 and TRBJ1-4; D not resolved. Germline CDR1 and CDR2: SGHAT and FQNNGV. V was trimmed by 5 bases and J by 5 bases, leaving 9 bases between them. The CDR3 loop spans 13 amino acids.

The J gene is TRBJ2-2, the V gene TRBV7-8; 7 nucleotides agree with TRBD1. This CDR3 region has 15 residues. The V gene's germline CDR1 is SGHVS and CDR2 FQNEAQ. Unmatched junction bases numbered 7, after V lost 5 bases and J lost 4 bases. CDR3 amino acids: CASSRDRLSTGELFF. In nucleotides, the CDR3 is TGTGCCAGCAGCAGGGACAGACTATCCACCGGGGAGCTGTTTTTT.

V usage is TRBV6-5 and J usage is TRBJ2-2, with D perhaps TRBD1 (6 bases). The CDR3 is 16 amino acids. CDR1 is MNHEY, CDR2 SVGAGI, per germline. Trimming pared 1 base from V and 4 bases from J, leaving 13 bases between. CDR3 nucleotides: TGTGCCAGCAGTTACTGGTCGGGACATAGCACCGGGGAGCTGTTTTTT. Translation: CASSYWSGHSTGELFF.

The rearrangement uses TRBV7-9 and TRBJ1-2; a possible D gene is TRBD1 (6 bases). The V and J ends lost 5 bases and 4 bases respectively, with 11 bases between them. Germline-derived CDR1 and CDR2 are SEHNR and FQNEAQ (reference sequence). There are 13 residues in the CDR3. The CDR3 sequence: CASSIQGIYGYTF. CDR3 sequence (DNA): TGTGCCAGCAGCATACAGGGAATCTATGGCTACACCTTC.

The V gene is TRBV2, the J gene TRBJ2-1; 7 bases are a match to TRBD2. Unmatched junction bases numbered 11, after V lost 6 bases and J lost 3 bases. The CDR3 totals 16 residues. Germline CDR1 SNHLY, CDR2 FYNNEI. In DNA, the CDR3 is TGTGCCAGCAGCCCTTCTGGGGGGGTGAGCTACAATGAGCAGTTCTTC. Translation: CASSPSGGVSYNEQFF.

V usage is TRBV5-8 and J usage is TRBJ2-5; 11 bases line up with TRBD1. J was trimmed by 2 bases and V by 4 bases; bases with no gene match: 7. This CDR3 spans 16 amino acids. The germline V gene has CDR1 SGHTS and CDR2 YDEGEE. The CDR3 region is CASSPGQGAVQETQYF. The CDR3 DNA reads as TGTGCCAGCAGCCCCGGACAGGGGGCTGTTCAAGAGACCCAGTACTTC.

This sequence joins TRBV6-5 and TRBJ1-2, with 7 bases matching TRBD1. From germline, CDR1 is MNHEY and CDR2 SVGAGI. V was clipped by 7 bases and J by 6 bases; unmatched bases: 5. The CDR3 has 12 residues. CDR3 sequence (DNA): TGTGCCAGCACTCGTACAGGGGATGGCTACACCTTC. This codes for CASTRTGDGYTF.

In this sample, this clone turned up once. The J gene is TRBJ2-7, the V gene TRBV18; 7 bases fit TRBD1. With 6 bases clipped from V and 7 bases from J, the junction kept 15 bases outside the gene matches. The CDR3 is 15 amino acids. Per germline, CDR1 KGHSH and CDR2 LQKENI. CDR3 nucleotide sequence: TGTGCCAGCTCGCCCGCGACAGGGCTGTCGGGGGAGCAGTACTTC. This gives the protein CASSPATGLSGEQYF.

This chain links TRBV27 with TRBJ2-7; maybe TRBD1 (7 bases). Germline V lookup: CDR1 MNHEY, CDR2 SMNVEV (reference sequence). The CDR3 runs to 13 residues. V shed 3 bases and J shed 7 bases, with 13 bases lying between them. DNA for the CDR3: TGTGCCAGCAGTTTTCAGGGGGGAAGGGAGCAGTACTTC. The encoded protein is CASSFQGGREQYF.

The sample holds a few counts of this clone. The J gene is TRBJ1-2, the V gene TRBV7-9; D might be TRBD1 (6 bases). CDR1 and CDR2 from the germline V gene are SEHNR and FQNEAQ (reference sequence). The CDR3 spans 14 residues. Trimming cost V 0 bases and J 2 bases, with 7 bases left between them. CDR3 DNA: TGTGCCAGCAGCTTAGCACAGGGAAACTATGGCTACACCTTC. This codes for CASSLAQGNYGYTF.

The sample holds many counts of this clone. This chain links TRBV7-9 with TRBJ1-2; D may be TRBD1 (5 bases). The CDR3 has 16 residues. Germline CDR1 and CDR2: SEHNR and FQNEAQ (reference sequence). V shed 1 base and J shed 4 bases, with 16 bases lying between them. The CDR3 DNA reads TGTGCCAGCAGCTTAGGGATATGGGGGGGATTCTATGGCTACACCTTC. Translated, it gives CASSLGIWGGFYGYTF. The whole variable domain, remainder taken from reference TRBV7-9 and TRBJ1-2, is DTGVSQNPRHKITKRGQNVTFRCDPISEHNRLYWYRQTLGQGPEFLTYFQNEAQLEKSRLLSDRFSAERPKGSFSTLEIQRTEQGDSAMYLCASSLGIWGGFYGYTFGSGTRLTVV.

The chain links TRBV18 to TRBJ1-2, with unresolved D. The germline V gene has CDR1 KGHSH and CDR2 LQKENI. The V gene lost 0 bases and the J gene lost 4 bases, with 12 bases spanning the gap. The CDR3 sequence is 15 residues long. CDR3 residues: CASSPPSAGRYGYTF. DNA for the CDR3: TGTGCCAGCTCACCACCTAGCGCCGGACGCTATGGCTACACCTTC. The full variable domain, its missing parts supplied by reference TRBV18 and TRBJ1-2, is NAGVMQNPRHLVRRRGQEARLRCSPMKGHSHVYWYRQLPEEGLKFMVYLQKENIIDESGMPKERFSAEFPKEGPSILRIQQVVRGDSAAYFCASSPPSAGRYGYTFGSGTRLTVV.

The gene calls are TRBV5-6 and TRBJ1-1, with TRBD1 matching over 8 bases. The germline V gene encodes CDR1 SGHDT and CDR2 YYEEEE. This CDR3 has 14 residues. With V trimmed by 4 bases and J by 1 base, 3 bases remained unmatched. CDR3 in DNA: TGTGCCAGCAGCCCCGGACAGGGGAACACTGAAGCTTTCTTT. It translates to CASSPGQGNTEAFF.